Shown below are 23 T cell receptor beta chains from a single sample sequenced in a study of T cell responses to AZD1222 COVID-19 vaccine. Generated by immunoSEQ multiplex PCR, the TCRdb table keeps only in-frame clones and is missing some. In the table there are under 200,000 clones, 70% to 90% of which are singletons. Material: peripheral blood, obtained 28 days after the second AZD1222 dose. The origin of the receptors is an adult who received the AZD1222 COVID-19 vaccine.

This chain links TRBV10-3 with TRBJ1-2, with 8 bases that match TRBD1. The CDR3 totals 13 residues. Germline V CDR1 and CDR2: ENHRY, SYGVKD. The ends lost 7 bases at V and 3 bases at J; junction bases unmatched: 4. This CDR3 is CAITLGQDYGYTF. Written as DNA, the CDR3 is TGTGCCATCACTTTGGGACAGGACTATGGCTACACCTTC.

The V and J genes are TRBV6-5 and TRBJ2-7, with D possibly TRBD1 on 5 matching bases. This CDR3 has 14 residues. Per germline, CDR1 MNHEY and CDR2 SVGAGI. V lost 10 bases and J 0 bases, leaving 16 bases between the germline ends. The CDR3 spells CATTDGGASYEQYF. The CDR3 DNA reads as TGTGCCACCACCGACGGTGGGGCCTCCTACGAGCAGTACTTC.

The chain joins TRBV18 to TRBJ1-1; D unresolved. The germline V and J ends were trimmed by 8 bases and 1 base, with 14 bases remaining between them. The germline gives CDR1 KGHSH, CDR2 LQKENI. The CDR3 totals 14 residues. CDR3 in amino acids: CASLRRGENTEAFF. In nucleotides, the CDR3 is TGTGCCAGCCTCAGGCGGGGAGAGAACACTGAAGCTTTCTTT.

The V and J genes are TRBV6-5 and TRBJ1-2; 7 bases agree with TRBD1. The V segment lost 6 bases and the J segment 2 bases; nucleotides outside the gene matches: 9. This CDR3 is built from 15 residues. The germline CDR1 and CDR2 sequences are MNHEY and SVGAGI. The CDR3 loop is CASRHGTDINYGYTF. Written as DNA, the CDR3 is TGTGCCAGCAGACACGGGACAGATATAAACTATGGCTACACCTTC.

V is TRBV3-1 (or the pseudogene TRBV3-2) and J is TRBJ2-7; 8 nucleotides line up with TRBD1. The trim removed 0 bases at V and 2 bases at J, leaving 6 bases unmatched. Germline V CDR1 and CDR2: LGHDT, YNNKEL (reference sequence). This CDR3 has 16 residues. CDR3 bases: TGTGCCAGCAGCCAAGATCTCGGGACAGGAGCCTACGAGCAGTACTTC. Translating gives CASSQDLGTGAYEQYF.

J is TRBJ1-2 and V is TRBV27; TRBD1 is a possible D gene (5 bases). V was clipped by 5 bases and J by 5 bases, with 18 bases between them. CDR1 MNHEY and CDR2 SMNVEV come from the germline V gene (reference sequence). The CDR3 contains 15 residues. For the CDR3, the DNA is TGTGCCAGCAGTATTCAGGAGACAGCCCCTTATGGCTACACCTTC. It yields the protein CASSIQETAPYGYTF.

This chain's CDR3 is CASLPPEGGDEQFF. The CDR3 nucleotides are TGCGCCAGCCTCCCTCCAGAAGGGGGCGATGAGCAGTTCTTC. The chain couples TRBV5-1 to TRBJ2-1; 7 bases fit TRBD1. V trimming: 7 bases; J trimming: 8 bases; junction bases outside the gene matches: 12. The CDR3 runs to 14 residues. The germline V gene has CDR1 SGHRS and CDR2 YFSETQ.

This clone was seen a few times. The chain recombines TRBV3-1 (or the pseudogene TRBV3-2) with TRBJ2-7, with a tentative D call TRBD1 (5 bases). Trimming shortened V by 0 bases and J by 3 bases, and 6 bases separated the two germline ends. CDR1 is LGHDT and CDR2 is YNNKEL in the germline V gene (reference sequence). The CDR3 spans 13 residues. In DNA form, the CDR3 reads TGTGCCAGCAGCCAAGATAGGGGCTACGAGCAGTACTTC. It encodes CASSQDRGYEQYF.

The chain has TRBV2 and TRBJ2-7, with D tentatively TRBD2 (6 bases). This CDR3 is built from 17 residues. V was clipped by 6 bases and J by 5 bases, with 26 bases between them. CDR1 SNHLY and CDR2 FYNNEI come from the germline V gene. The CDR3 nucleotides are TGTGCCAGCAGCCAAGGAACCGGGCCTTACCGGGGGAACGAGCAGTACTTC. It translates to CASSQGTGPYRGNEQYF.

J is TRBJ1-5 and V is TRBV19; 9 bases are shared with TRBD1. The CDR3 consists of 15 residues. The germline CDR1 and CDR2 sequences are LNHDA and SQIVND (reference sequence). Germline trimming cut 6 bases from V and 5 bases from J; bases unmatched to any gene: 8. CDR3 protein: CASSPGQGRDQPQHF. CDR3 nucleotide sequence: TGTGCCAGTAGCCCCGGACAGGGGAGGGATCAGCCCCAGCATTTT. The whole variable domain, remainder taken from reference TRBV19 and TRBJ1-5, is DGGITQSPKYLFRKEGQNVTLSCEQNLNHDAMYWYRQDPGQGLRLIYYSQIVNDFQKGDIAEGYSVSREKKESFPLTVTSAQKNPTAFYLCASSPGQGRDQPQHFGDGTRLSIL.

The CDR3 region is CASSLYRDRQPQHF. CDR3 nucleotide sequence: TGTGCCAGCAGCTTATATAGAGATCGGCAGCCCCAGCATTTT. V and J are TRBV7-2 and TRBJ1-5; D is ambiguous. Trimming stripped 2 bases from V and 7 bases from J, with 12 bases between. The CDR3 extends over 14 amino acids. CDR1 is SGHTA and CDR2 is FQGNSA in the germline V gene.

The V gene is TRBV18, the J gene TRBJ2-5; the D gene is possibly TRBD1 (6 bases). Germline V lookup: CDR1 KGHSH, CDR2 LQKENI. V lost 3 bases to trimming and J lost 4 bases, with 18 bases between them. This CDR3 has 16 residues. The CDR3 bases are TGTGCCAGCTCACCTTTCGGGACAAAGGGTTCAGAGACCCAGTACTTC. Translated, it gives CASSPFGTKGSETQYF.

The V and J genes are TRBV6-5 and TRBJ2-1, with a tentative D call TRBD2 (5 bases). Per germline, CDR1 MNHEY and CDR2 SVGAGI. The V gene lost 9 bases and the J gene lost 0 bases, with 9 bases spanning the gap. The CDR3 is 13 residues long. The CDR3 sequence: CASGRGSYNEQFF. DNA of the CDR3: TGTGCCAGTGGCCGGGGCTCCTACAATGAGCAGTTCTTC.

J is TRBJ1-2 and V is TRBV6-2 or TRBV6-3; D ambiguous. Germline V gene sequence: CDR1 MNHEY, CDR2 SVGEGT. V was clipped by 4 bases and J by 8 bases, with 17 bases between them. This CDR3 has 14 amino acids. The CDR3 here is CASSSGEKRRGYTF. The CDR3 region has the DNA TGTGCCAGCAGTTCCGGTGAAAAACGGCGCGGCTACACCTTC.

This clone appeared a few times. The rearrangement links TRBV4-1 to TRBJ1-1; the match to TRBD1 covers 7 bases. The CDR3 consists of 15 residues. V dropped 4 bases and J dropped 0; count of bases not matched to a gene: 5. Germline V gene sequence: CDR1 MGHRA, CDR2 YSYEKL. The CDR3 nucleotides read TGCGCCAGCAGCCCCCAGGGACAGCTGAACACTGAAGCTTTCTTT. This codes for CASSPQGQLNTEAFF.

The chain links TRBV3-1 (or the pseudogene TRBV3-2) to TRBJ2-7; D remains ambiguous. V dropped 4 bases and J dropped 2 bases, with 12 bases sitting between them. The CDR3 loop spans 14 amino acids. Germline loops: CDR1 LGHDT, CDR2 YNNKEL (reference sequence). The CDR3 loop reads CASSPLGSTYEQYF. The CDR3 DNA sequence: TGTGCCAGCAGCCCCCTCGGCAGCACCTACGAGCAGTACTTC.

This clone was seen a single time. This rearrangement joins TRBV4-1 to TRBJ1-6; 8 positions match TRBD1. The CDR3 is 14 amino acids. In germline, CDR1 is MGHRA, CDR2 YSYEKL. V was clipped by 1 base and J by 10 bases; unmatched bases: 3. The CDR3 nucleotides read TGCGCCAGCAGCCAAGGGACAGGGCGCTCACCCCTCCACTTT. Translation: CASSQGTGRSPLHF.

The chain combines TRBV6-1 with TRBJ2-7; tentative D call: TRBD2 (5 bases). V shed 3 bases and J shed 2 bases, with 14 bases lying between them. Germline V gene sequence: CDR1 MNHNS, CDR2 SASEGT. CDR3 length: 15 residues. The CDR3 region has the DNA TGTGCCAGCAGTGACCCACCGAGGGCTACCTACGAGCAGTACTTC. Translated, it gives CASSDPPRATYEQYF.

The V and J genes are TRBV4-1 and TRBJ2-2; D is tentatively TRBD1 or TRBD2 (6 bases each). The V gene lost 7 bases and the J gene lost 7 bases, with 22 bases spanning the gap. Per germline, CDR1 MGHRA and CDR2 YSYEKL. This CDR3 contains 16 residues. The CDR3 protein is CASKYKGGAVGGELFF. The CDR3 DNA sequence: TGCGCCAGCAAATATAAGGGGGGCGCAGTCGGCGGGGAGCTGTTTTTT.

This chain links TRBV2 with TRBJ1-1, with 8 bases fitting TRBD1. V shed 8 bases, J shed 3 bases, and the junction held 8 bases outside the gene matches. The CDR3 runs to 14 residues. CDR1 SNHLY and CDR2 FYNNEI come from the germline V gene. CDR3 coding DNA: TGTGCCAGCCGGGACAGGTCGCCATACACTGAAGCTTTCTTT. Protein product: CASRDRSPYTEAFF.

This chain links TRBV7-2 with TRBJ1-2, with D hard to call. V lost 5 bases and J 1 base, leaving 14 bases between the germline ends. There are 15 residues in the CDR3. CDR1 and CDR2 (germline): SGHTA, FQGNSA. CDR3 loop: CASSPETPFNYGYTF. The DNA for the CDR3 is TGTGCCAGCAGCCCGGAGACACCTTTTAACTATGGCTACACCTTC.

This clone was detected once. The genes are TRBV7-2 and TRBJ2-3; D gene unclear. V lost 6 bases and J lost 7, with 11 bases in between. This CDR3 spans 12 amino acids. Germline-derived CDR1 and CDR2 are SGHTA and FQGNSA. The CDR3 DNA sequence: TGTGCCAGCAGTCAAGCCTCGAATACGCAGTATTTT. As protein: CASSQASNTQYF. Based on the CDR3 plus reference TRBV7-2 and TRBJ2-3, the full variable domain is GAGVSQSPSNKVTEKGKDVELRCDPISGHTALYWYRQSLGQGLEFLIYFQGNSAPDKSGLPSDRFSAERTGGSVSTLTIQRTQQEDSAVYLCASSQASNTQYFGPGTRLTVL.

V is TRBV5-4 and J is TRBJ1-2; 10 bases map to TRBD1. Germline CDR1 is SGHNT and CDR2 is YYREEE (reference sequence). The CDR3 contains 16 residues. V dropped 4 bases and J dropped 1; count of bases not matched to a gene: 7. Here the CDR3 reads CASSEAGTGVNYGYTF. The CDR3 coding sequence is TGTGCCAGCAGCGAGGCCGGGACAGGGGTTAACTATGGCTACACCTTC.